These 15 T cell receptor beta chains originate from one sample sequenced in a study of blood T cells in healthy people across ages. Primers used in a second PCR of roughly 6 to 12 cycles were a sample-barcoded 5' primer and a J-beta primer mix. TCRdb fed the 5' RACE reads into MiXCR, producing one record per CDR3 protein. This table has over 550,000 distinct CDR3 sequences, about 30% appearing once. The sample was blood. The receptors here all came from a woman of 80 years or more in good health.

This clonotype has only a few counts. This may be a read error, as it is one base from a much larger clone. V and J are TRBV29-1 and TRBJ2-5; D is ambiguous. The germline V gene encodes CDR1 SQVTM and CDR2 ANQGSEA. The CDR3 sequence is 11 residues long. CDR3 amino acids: CCVASQETQYF. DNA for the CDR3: TGCTGCGTTGCCAGCCAAGAGACCCAGTACTTC.

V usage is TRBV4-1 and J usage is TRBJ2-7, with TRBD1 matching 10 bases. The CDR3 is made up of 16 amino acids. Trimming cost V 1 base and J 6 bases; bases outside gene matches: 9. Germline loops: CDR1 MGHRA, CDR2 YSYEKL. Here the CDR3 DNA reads TGCGCCAGCAGCCAAGGTCCCCCAGGGACAGGGGTCGAGCAGTACTTC. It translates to CASSQGPPGTGVEQYF.

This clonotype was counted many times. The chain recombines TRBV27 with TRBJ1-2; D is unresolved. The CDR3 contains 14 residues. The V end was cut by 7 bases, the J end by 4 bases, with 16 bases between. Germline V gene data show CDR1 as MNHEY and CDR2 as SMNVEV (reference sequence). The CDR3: CASNSNGRGYGYTF. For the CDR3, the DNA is TGTGCCAGCAATTCAAACGGGCGAGGCTATGGCTACACCTTC.

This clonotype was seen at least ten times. The CDR3 protein is CASRLPFDRKANYGYTF. DNA of the CDR3: TGTGCCAGCAGACTCCCTTTTGACAGAAAAGCGAACTATGGCTACACCTTC. The V call is TRBV6-2 or TRBV6-3, the J call TRBJ1-2, with D perhaps matching TRBD1 (5 bases). V shed 6 bases and J shed 2 bases, with 22 bases lying between them. The CDR3 consists of 17 residues. Germline V gene data show CDR1 as MNHEY and CDR2 as SVGEGT.

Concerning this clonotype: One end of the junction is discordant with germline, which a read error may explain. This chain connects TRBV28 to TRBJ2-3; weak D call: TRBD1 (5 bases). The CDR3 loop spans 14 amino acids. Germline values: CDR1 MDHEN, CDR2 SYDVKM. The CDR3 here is CVSSIRGGTDTQYF. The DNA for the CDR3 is TGTGTCAGCAGTATAAGGGGCGGCACAGATACGCAGTATTTT.

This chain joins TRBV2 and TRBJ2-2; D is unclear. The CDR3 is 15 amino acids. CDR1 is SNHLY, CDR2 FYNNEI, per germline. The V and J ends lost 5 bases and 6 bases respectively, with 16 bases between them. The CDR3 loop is CASSSTPKRAGELFF. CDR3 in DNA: TGTGCCAGCAGTTCCACCCCAAAGAGAGCCGGGGAGCTGTTTTTT.

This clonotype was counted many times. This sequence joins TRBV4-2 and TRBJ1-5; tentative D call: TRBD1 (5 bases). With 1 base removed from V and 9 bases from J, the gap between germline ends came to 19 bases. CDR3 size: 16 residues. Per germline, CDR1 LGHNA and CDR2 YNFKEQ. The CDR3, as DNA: TGTGCCAGCAGCCAAGGGGGGACTGAGGCCTTTAGGCCCCAGCATTTT. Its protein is CASSQGGTEAFRPQHF.

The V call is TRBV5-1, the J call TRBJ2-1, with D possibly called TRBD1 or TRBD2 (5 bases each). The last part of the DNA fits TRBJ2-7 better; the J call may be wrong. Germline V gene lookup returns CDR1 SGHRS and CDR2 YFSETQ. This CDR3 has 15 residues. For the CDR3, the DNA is TGCGCCAGCAGCTTGGTGGGACCCTCGGCCAATGAGCAGTACTTC. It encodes CASSLVGPSANEQYF.

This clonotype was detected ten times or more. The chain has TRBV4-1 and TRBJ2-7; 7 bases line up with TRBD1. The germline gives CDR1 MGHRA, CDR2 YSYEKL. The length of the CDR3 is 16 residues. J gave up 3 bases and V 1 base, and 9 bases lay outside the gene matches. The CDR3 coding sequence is TGCGCCAGCAGCCAAGGAGGAGGCAGGGGGTTCTACGAGCAGTACTTC. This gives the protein CASSQGGGRGFYEQYF.

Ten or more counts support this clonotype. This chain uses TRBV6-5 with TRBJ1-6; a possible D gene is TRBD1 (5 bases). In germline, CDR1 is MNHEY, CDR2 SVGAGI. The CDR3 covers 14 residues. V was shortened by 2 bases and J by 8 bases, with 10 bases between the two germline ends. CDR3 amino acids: CASSYRTKDSPLHF. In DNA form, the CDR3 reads TGTGCCAGCAGTTACCGGACAAAAGATTCACCCCTCCACTTT.

The CDR3 spells CASSLRNGGAGGGYGYTF. CDR3 sequence (DNA): TGTGCCAGCAGCTTACGAAATGGGGGGGCAGGCGGTGGCTATGGCTACACCTTC. The chain carries TRBV7-2 and TRBJ1-2, with D possibly being TRBD1 (6 bases). CDR1 is SGHTA and CDR2 is FQGNSA in the germline V gene. Trimming pared 2 bases from V and 4 bases from J, leaving 23 bases between. The CDR3 extends over 18 amino acids.

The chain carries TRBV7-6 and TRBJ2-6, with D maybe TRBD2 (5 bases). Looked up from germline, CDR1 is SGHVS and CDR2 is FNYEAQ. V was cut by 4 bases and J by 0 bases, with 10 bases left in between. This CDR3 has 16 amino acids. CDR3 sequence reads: CASSYGGHSGANVLTF. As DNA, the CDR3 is TGTGCCAGCAGCTACGGAGGTCACTCTGGGGCCAACGTCCTGACTTTC.

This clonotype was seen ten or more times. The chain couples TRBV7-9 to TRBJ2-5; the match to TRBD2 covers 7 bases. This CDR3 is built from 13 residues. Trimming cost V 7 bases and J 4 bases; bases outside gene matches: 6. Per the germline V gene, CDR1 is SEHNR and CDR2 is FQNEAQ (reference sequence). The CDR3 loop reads CASIPSGVETQYF. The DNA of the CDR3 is TGTGCCAGCATTCCAAGCGGGGTAGAGACCCAGTACTTC.

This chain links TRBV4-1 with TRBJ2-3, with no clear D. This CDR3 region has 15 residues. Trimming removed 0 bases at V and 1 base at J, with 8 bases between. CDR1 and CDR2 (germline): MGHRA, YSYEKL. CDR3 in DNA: TGCGCCAGCAGCCAAGAAGGGCTGGGCACAGATACGCAGTATTTT. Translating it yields CASSQEGLGTDTQYF.

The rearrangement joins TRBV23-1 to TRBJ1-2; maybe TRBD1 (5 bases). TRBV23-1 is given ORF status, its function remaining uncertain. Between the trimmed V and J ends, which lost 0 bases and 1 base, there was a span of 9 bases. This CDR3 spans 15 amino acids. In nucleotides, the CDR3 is TGCGCCAGCAGTCAATCCCGACAGCATAACTATGGCTACACCTTC. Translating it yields CASSQSRQHNYGYTF.